These 9 T cell receptor beta chains were all obtained from the same sample, sequenced in a study of T cell responses to AZD1222 COVID-19 vaccine. Profiling relied on immunoSEQ multiplex PCR, and the TCRdb table lists in-frame clones only, not all of them. Of 180,000 or so clones in the sample, roughly 94% are singletons; the top ten hold roughly 1.4%. The material sequenced was peripheral blood, taken 28 days after the second AZD1222 dose. All receptors derive from an adult who received the AZD1222 COVID-19 vaccine.

This clone was observed once. The chain uses TRBV5-1 and TRBJ1-2; 7 bases agree with TRBD1. CDR3 size: 15 residues. Germline trimming cut 3 bases from V and 3 bases from J; bases unmatched to any gene: 8. Per the germline V gene, CDR1 is SGHRS and CDR2 is YFSETQ. CDR3 sequence reads: CASSSTGVWDYGYTF. Here the CDR3 DNA reads TGCGCCAGCAGCTCAACAGGGGTGTGGGACTATGGCTACACCTTC.

This chain uses TRBV6-4 with TRBJ1-5, with 7 bases that match TRBD1. The V segment lost 6 bases and the J segment 2 bases; nucleotides outside the gene matches: 7. Germline CDR1 MRHNA, CDR2 SNTAGT. The CDR3 is 15 amino acids. CDR3 residues: CASSVTGTGNQPQHF. CDR3 bases: TGTGCCAGCAGCGTTACAGGGACAGGCAATCAGCCCCAGCATTTT.

The CDR3 DNA sequence: TGTGCCAGCAGTTTAAAGGTTTACGGGGTGGGGGAAAAACTGTTTTTT. This sequence encodes CASSLKVYGVGEKLFF. The chain uses TRBV28 and TRBJ1-4; D not certain. The CDR3 totals 16 residues. In germline, CDR1 is MDHEN, CDR2 SYDVKM. The germline V and J ends were trimmed by 2 bases and 8 bases, with 18 bases remaining between them.

Here the CDR3 reads CASSIAGYEQYF. The CDR3 DNA reads TGTGCCAGTAGTATAGCAGGGTACGAGCAGTACTTC. The chain uses TRBV19 and TRBJ2-7; possibly TRBD1 for D (5 bases). V dropped 1 base and J dropped 4 bases, with 5 bases sitting between them. The germline CDR1 and CDR2 sequences are LNHDA and SQIVND (reference sequence). This CDR3 spans 12 amino acids.

The V call is TRBV11-3, the J call TRBJ2-3; D call uncertain. The ends were cut back, 5 bases at V and 5 bases at J, with 8 bases in the middle. CDR3 length: 12 amino acids. The germline CDR1 and CDR2 sequences are SGHNT and YENEEA. The chain's CDR3 is CASSTRGDTQYF. The DNA for the CDR3 is TGTGCCAGCAGCACCAGAGGAGATACGCAGTATTTT.

The J gene is TRBJ1-1, the V gene TRBV28; no clear D. Germline CDR1 MDHEN, CDR2 SYDVKM. V lost 8 bases and J 4 bases, leaving 8 bases between the germline ends. The CDR3 consists of 11 residues. The CDR3 sequence: CASHSGTEAFF. The CDR3 DNA reads TGTGCCAGCCACAGCGGCACTGAAGCTTTCTTT.

The chain is built from TRBV2 and TRBJ2-3, with TRBD1 matching over 11 bases. V shed 4 bases, J shed 4 bases, and the junction held 4 bases outside the gene matches. CDR3 length: 15 amino acids. CDR1 and CDR2 from the germline V gene are SNHLY and FYNNEI. In DNA form, the CDR3 reads TGTGCCAGCAGTGCCAGGACAGGGGGCGCAGATACGCAGTATTTT. This sequence encodes CASSARTGGADTQYF.

This chain connects TRBV6-2 or TRBV6-3 to TRBJ2-5; the match to TRBD1 covers 7 bases. Germline loops: CDR1 MNHEY, CDR2 SVGEGT. This CDR3 has 15 residues. Trimming took 2 bases from V and 5 from J; bases not matched to a gene: 8. Written as DNA, the CDR3 is TGTGCCAGCAGTTACGGTCAAGGGGGCAGGGAGACCCAGTACTTC. The encoded protein is CASSYGQGGRETQYF.

This clone has just a few counts. The rearrangement joins TRBV5-1 to TRBJ2-1, with D tentatively TRBD2 (5 bases). V was clipped by 2 bases and J by 10 bases, with 16 bases between them. Per the germline V gene, CDR1 is SGHRS and CDR2 is YFSETQ. The CDR3 has 14 amino acids. The CDR3, as DNA: TGCGCCAGCAGCTTCGTTGCCGGAGCGGAAGAGCAGTTCTTC. It encodes CASSFVAGAEEQFF.